The sequence of this T cell receptor beta chain was determined in a study of blood T cells in healthy people across ages. V lost 4 bases and J lost 0, with 10 bases in between. The CDR3 has 13 amino acids. Looked up from germline, CDR1 is SQVTM and CDR2 is ANQGSEA. Comments on this clonotype: No antigen is known for it.

With a J-beta primer mix and a sample-barcoded 5' primer, a second PCR ran about 6 to 11 cycles. TCRdb recomputed calls from the 5' RACE reads with MiXCR, one row per CDR3 protein. The data hold under 1,100,000 distinct CDR3 sequences, with under 30% observed a single time. The study, taken as a whole, reports: It was not known whether donors were CMV positive (a possible confounder of expanded clonotype changes).

This sample was shared with a second study, whose subject was T cells of mothers and their children. Per that paper: The whole RNA yield was converted to cDNA, approximately 1.6 ug per 15 ul.

This clonotype was sampled from a girl aged 2 to 10 in good health. The sample taken for sequencing was blood. This chain uses TRBV29-1 with TRBJ2-7; D is unresolved. CDR3 amino acids: CSVVHASSYEQYF. The CDR3 DNA follows: TGCAGCGTTGTCCACGCGTCCTCCTACGAGCAGTACTTC.